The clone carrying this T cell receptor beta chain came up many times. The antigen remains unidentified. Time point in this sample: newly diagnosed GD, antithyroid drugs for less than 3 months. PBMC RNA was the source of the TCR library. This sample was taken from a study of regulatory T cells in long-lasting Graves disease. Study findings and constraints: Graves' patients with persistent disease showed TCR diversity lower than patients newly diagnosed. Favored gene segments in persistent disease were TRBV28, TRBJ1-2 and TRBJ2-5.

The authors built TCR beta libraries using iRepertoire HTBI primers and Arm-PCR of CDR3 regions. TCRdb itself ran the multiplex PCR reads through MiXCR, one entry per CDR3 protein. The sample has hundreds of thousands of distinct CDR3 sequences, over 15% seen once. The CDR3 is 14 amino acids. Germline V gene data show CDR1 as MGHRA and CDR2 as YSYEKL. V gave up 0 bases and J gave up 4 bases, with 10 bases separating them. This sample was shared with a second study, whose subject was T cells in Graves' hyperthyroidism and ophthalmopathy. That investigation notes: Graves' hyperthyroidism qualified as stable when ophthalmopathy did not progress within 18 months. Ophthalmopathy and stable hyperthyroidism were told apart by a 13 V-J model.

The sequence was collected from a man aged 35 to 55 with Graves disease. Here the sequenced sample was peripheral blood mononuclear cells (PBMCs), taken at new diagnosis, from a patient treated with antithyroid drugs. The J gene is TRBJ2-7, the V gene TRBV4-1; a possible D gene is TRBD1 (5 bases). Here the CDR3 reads CASSQDRVAYEQYF. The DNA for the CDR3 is TGCGCCAGCAGCCAAGACAGGGTGGCATACGAGCAGTACTTC.